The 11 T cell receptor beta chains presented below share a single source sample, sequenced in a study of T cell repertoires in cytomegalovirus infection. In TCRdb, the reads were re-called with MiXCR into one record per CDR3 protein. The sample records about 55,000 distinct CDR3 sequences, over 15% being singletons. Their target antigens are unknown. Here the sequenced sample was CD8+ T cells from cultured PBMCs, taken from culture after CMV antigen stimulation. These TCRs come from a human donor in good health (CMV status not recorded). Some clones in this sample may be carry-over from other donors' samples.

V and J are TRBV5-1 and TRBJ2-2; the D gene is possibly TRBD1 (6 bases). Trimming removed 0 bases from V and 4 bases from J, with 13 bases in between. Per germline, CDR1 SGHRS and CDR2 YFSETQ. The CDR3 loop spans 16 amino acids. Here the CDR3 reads CASSLGLTGGTGELFF. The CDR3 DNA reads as TGCGCCAGCAGCTTGGGCTTGACAGGAGGCACCGGGGAGCTGTTTTTT.

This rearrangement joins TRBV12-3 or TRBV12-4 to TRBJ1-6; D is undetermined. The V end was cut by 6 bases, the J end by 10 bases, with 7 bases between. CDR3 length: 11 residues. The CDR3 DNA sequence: TGTGCCAGCAGGGGAGAGTCACCCCTCCACTTT. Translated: CASRGESPLHF.

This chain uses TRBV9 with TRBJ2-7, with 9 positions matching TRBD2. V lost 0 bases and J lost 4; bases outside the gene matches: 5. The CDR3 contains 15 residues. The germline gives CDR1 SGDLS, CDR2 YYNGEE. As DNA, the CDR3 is TGTGCCAGCAGCGTAGGTAGCGGGGGATTTTACGAGCAGTACTTC. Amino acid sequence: CASSVGSGGFYEQYF. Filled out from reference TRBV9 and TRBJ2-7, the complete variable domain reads DSGVTQTPKHLITATGQRVTLRCSPRSGDLSVYWYQQSLDQGLQFLIQYYNGEERAKGNILERFSAQQFPDLHSELNLSSLELGDSALYFCASSVGSGGFYEQYFGPGTRLTVT.

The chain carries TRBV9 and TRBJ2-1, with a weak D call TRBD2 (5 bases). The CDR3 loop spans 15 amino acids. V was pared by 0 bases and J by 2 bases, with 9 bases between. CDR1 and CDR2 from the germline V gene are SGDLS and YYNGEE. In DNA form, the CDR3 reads TGTGCCAGCAGCGTAGTAGGCGGGCCCTACAATGAGCAGTTCTTC. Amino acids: CASSVVGGPYNEQFF.

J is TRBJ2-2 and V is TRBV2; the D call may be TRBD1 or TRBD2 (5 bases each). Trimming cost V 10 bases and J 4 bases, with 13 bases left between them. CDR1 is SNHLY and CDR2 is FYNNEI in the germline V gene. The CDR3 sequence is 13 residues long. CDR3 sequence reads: CATPGTRTGELFF. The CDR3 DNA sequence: TGTGCCACTCCGGGGACCCGCACCGGGGAGCTGTTTTTT.

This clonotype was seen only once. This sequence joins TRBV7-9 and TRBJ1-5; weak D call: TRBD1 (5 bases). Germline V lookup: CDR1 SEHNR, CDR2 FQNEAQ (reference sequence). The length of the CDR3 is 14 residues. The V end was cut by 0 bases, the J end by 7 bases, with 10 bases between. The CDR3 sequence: CASSLAGTGQPQHF. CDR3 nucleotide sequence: TGTGCCAGCAGCTTAGCAGGGACGGGGCAGCCCCAGCATTTT.

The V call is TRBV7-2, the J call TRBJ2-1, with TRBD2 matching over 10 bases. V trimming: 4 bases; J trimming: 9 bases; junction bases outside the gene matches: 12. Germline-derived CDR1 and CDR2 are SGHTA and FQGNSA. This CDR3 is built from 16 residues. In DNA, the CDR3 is TGTGCCAGCAGCTATGTTACTAGCGGGAATAGTATTGAGCAGTTCTTC. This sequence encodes CASSYVTSGNSIEQFF. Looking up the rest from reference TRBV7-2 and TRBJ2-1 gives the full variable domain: GAGVSQSPSNKVTEKGKDVELRCDPISGHTALYWYRQSLGQGLEFLIYFQGNSAPDKSGLPSDRFSAERTGGSVSTLTIQRTQQEDSAVYLCASSYVTSGNSIEQFFGPGTRLTVL.

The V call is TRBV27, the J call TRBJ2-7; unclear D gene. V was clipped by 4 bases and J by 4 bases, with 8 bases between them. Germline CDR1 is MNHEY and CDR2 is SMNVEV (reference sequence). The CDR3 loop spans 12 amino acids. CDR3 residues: CASSYPGYEQYF. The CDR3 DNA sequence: TGTGCCAGCAGTTACCCTGGATACGAGCAGTACTTC.

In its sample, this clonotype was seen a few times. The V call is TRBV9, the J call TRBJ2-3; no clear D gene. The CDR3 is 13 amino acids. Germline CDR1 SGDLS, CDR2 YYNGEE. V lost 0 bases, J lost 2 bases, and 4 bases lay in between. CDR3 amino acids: CASSVDPTDTQYF. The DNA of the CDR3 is TGTGCCAGCAGCGTAGACCCCACAGATACGCAGTATTTT.

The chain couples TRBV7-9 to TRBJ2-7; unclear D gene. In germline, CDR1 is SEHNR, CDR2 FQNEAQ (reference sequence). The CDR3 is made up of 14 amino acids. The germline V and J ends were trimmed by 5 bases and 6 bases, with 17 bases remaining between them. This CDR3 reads CASSVESTHGEQYF. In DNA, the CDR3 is TGTGCCAGCAGCGTTGAGTCGACCCACGGCGAGCAGTACTTC.

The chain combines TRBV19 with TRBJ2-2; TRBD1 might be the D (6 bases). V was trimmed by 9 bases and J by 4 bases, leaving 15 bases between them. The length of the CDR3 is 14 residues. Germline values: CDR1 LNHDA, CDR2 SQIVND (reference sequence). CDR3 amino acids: CASERTDFTGELFF. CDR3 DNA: TGTGCCAGCGAAAGGACAGATTTCACCGGGGAGCTGTTTTTT. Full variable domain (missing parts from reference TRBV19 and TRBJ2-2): DGGITQSPKYLFRKEGQNVTLSCEQNLNHDAMYWYRQDPGQGLRLIYYSQIVNDFQKGDIAEGYSVSREKKESFPLTVTSAQKNPTAFYLCASERTDFTGELFFGEGSRLTVL.